This record looks at one T cell receptor (beta chain) sequence and its context. These data come from a study of cytomegalovirus exposure and HLA in healthy donors. Amplification used 60 Vbeta primers and 13 Jbeta primers. Sequenced by immunoSEQ multiplex PCR; TCRdb stores in-frame clones only, minus some. The sample has over 150,000 clones, roughly four fifths seen once. V lost 11 bases to trimming and J lost 5 bases, with 18 bases between them. Germline-derived CDR1 and CDR2 are MNHEY and SVGAGI. The CDR3 has 13 residues. The sequence was collected from a man aged 45-65 years in good health and CMV-seronegative. The rearrangement joins TRBV6-5 to TRBJ1-1; tentative D call: TRBD1 (5 bases). Specimen: PBMCs. The CDR3 sequence: CAARQRLITEAFF. The CDR3 bases are TGTGCCGCACGACAGAGGTTGATAACTGAAGCTTTCTTT.